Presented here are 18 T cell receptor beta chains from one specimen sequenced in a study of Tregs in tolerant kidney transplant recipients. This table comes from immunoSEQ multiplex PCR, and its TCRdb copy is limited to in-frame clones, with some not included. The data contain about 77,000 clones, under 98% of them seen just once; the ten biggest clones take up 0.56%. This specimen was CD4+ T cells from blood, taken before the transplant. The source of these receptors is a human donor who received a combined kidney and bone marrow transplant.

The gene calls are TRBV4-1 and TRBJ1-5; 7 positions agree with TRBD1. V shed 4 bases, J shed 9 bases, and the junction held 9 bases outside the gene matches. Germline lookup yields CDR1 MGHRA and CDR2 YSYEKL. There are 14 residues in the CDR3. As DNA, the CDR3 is TGCGCCAGCAGCCTAAGGACAGGCTCAACGCCCCAGCATTTT. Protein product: CASSLRTGSTPQHF.

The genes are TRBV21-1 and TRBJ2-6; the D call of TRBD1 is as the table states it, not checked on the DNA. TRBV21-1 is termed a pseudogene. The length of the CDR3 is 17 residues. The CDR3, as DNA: TGTGCCAGCAGCAGTAAGGGGGCGGATTCTGGGGCCAACGTCCTGACTTTC. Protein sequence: CASSSKGADSGANVLTF.

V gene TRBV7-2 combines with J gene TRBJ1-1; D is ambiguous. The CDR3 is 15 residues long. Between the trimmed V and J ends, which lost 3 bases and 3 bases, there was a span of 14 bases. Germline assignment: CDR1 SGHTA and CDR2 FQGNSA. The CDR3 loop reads CASSFGSVSYTEAFF. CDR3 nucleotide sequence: TGTGCCAGCAGCTTTGGCAGCGTAAGTTACACTGAAGCTTTCTTT.

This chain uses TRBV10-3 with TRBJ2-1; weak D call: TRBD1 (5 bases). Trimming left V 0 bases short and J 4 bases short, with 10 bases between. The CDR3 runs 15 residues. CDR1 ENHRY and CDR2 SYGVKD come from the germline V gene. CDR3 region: CAISESSDMYNEQFF. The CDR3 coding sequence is TGTGCCATCAGTGAGTCGTCGGACATGTACAATGAGCAGTTCTTC.

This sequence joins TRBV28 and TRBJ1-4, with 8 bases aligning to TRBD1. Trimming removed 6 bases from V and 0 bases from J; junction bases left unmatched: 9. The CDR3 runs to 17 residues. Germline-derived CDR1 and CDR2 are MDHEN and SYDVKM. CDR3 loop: CASSLPGQGATNEKLFF. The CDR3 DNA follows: TGTGCCAGCAGCCTCCCCGGACAGGGTGCAACTAATGAAAAACTGTTTTTT.

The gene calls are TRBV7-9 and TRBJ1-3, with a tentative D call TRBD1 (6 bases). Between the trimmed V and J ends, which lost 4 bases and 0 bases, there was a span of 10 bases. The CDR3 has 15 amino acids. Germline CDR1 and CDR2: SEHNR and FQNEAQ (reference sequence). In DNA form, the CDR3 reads TGTGCCAGCAGCTACGGACAGCTCTCTGGAAACACCATATATTTT. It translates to CASSYGQLSGNTIYF.

CDR3 in DNA: TGCGCCAGCAGCCCAAGTGGGGGCCGGGGAGATACGCAGTATTTT. It is translated as CASSPSGGRGDTQYF. The J gene is TRBJ2-3, the V gene TRBV4-1, with D maybe TRBD1 (6 bases). Germline loops: CDR1 MGHRA, CDR2 YSYEKL. Trimming pared 4 bases from V and 5 bases from J, leaving 16 bases between. This CDR3 contains 15 residues.

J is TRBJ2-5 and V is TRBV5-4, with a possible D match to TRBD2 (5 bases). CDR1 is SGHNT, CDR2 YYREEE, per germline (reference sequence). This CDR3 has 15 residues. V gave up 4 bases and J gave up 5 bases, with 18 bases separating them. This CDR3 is CASSNWATRGETQYF. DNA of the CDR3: TGTGCCAGCAGCAATTGGGCCACTCGCGGGGAGACCCAGTACTTC.

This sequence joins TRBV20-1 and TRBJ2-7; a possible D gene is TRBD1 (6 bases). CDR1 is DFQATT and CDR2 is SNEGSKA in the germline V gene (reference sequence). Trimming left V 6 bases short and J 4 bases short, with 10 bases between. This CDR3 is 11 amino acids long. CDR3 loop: CSAGTGYEQYF. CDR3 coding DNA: TGCAGTGCGGGTACAGGGTACGAGCAGTACTTC.

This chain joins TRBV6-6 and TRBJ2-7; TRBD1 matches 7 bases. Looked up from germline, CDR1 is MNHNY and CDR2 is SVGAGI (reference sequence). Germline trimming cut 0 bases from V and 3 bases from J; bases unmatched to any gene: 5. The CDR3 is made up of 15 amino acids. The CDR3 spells CASSYSKGTDYEQYF. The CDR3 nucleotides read TGTGCCAGCAGTTACTCGAAGGGGACAGACTACGAGCAGTACTTC.

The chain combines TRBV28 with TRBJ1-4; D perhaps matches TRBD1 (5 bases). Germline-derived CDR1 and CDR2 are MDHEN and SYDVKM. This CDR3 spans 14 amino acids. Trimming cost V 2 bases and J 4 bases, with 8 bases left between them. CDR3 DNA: TGTGCCAGCAGTTTACAGGGATTTAATGAAAAACTGTTTTTT. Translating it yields CASSLQGFNEKLFF.

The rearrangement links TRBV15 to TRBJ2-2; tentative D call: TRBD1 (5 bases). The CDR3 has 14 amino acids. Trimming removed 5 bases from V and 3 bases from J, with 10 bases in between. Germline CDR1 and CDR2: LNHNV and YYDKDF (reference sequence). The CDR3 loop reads CATSGRQHTGELFF. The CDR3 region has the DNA TGTGCCACCAGCGGCCGACAGCACACCGGGGAGCTGTTTTTT. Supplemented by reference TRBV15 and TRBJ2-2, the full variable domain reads DAMVIQNPRYQVTQFGKPVTLSCSQTLNHNVMYWYQQKSSQAPKLLFHYYDKDFNNEADTPDNFQSRRPNTSFCFLDIRSPGLGDTAMYLCATSGRQHTGELFFGEGSRLTVL.

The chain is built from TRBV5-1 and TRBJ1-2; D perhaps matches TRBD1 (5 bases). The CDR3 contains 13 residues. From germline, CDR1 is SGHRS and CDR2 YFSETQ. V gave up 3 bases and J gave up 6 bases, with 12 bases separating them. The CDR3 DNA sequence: TGCGCCAGCAGCTGGGGAGGGGAGGATGGCTACACCTTC. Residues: CASSWGGEDGYTF.

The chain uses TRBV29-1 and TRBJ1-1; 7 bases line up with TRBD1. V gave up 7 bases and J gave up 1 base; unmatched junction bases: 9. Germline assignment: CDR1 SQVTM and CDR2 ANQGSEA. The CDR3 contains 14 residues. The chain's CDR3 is CSAARQGGNTEAFF. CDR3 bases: TGCAGCGCTGCCCGACAGGGAGGGAACACTGAAGCTTTCTTT.

CDR3 DNA sequence: TGTGCCAGCAGTGTCCAGGGTGCCTACGAGCAGTACTTC. Translating it yields CASSVQGAYEQYF. The rearrangement uses TRBV6-1 and TRBJ2-7; weak D call: TRBD1 (5 bases). V was clipped by 4 bases and J by 2 bases, with 9 bases between them. CDR3 length: 13 residues. Per germline, CDR1 MNHNS and CDR2 SASEGT.

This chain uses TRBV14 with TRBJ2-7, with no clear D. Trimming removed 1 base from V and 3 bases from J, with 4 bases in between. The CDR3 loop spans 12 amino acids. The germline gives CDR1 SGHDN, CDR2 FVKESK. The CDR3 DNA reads TGTGCCAGCAGCCAAGTCCACTACGAGCAGTACTTC. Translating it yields CASSQVHYEQYF.

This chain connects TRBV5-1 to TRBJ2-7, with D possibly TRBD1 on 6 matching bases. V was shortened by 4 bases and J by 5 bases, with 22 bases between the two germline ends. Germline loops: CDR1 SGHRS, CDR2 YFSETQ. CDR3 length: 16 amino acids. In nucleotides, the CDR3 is TGCGCCAGCAGCCCAGACAGGAGGACATTTTTGGACGAGCAGTACTTC. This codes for CASSPDRRTFLDEQYF.

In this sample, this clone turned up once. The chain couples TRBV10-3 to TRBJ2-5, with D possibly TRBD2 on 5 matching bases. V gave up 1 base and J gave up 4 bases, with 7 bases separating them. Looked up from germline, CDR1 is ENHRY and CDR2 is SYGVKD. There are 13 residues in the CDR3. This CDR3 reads CAISELGRETQYF. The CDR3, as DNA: TGTGCCATCAGTGAGTTGGGGAGAGAGACCCAGTACTTC.